The 13 T cell receptor beta chains below all came from one sample that was sequenced in a study of T-cell memory formation after mild COVID-19 (dated by TCRdb to the early 2020s). Library preparation was by 5' RACE. The data were produced on an Illumina NovaSeq 6000. Using fastp trimming at Q25 and MiXCR clonotype assembly, TCRdb reanalyzed the public sequencing data and kept in-frame beta chains. Each record represents a unique CDR3 protein, reported with the most common genes and DNA among its rows. The sample yields some 200,000 distinct CDR3 sequences; about 9.2% were counted once. The ten biggest clones cover 3.5% to 4% of the sample. The sequenced sample was PBMCs or a T cell subset sorted from them (not recorded which). The receptors were sampled from a man younger than 30 who had mild COVID-19 (a few samples of this study predate the infection). The sample titles of this study are shuffled in the database, so cell type and time point are left out; the donor was told from shared clones.

This clonotype occurred a few times. The chain uses TRBV14 and TRBJ2-1; TRBD2 matches at 10 bases. CDR3 length: 20 residues. With V trimmed by 4 bases and J by 0 bases, 15 bases remained unmatched. CDR1 SGHDN and CDR2 FVKESK come from the germline V gene. CDR3 protein: CASSPRLGLAAFSSYNEQFF. CDR3 sequence (DNA): TGTGCCAGCAGCCCTCGTCTCGGACTAGCGGCCTTTAGCTCCTACAATGAGCAGTTCTTC.

This clonotype showed up many times. The chain carries TRBV7-2 and TRBJ2-7; TRBD1 agrees at 7 bases. CDR3 length equals 15 residues. Germline-derived CDR1 and CDR2 are SGHTA and FQGNSA. Trimming took 5 bases from V and 0 from J; bases not matched to a gene: 7. Here the CDR3 DNA reads TGTGCCAGCAGCCCCGGCAGACAGGGCTCCTACGAGCAGTACTTC. As protein: CASSPGRQGSYEQYF.

V gene TRBV6-2 or TRBV6-3 combines with J gene TRBJ2-7, with TRBD2 as a possible D gene (5 bases). V lost 4 bases and J lost 4, with 14 bases in between. The CDR3 covers 14 residues. Germline V lookup: CDR1 MNHEY, CDR2 SVGEGT. CDR3 residues: CASSFRGKGYEQYF. CDR3 nucleotides: TGTGCCAGCAGTTTTCGGGGAAAAGGTTACGAGCAGTACTTC.

This clonotype has just a few counts. This chain uses TRBV7-2 with TRBJ2-2; the match to TRBD2 covers 12 bases. V lost 5 bases, J lost 4 bases, and 2 bases stayed unmatched. CDR1 is SGHTA, CDR2 FQGNSA, per germline. This CDR3 has 15 amino acids. The CDR3 region has the DNA TGTGCCAGCAGCCCGACTAGCGGGAGCACCGGGGAGCTGTTTTTT. Translated, it gives CASSPTSGSTGELFF.

This clonotype was seen more than once but under ten times. This chain links TRBV19 with TRBJ1-6; TRBD1 aligns across 9 bases. V dropped 6 bases and J dropped 7; count of bases not matched to a gene: 16. Germline V gene lookup returns CDR1 LNHDA and CDR2 SQIVND (reference sequence). This CDR3 spans 18 amino acids. The CDR3 DNA is TGTGCCAGTAGAACAGGGGGCGCGACCTCGGAGTCGAATTCACCCCTCCACTTT. Encoded protein: CASRTGGATSESNSPLHF.

The chain is built from TRBV4-2 and TRBJ2-7; TRBD1 aligns across 10 bases. The germline V gene encodes CDR1 LGHNA and CDR2 YNFKEQ. Trimming cost V 4 bases and J 2 bases; bases outside gene matches: 8. The CDR3 totals 16 residues. The CDR3 coding sequence is TGTGCCAGCAGCCCTGAAGGGACAGGGGCTCCCTACGAGCAGTACTTC. It encodes CASSPEGTGAPYEQYF.

This clonotype was found a few times. This CDR3 is CASSLGLLTNTGELFF. Written as DNA, the CDR3 is TGTGCCAGCAGCCTGGGACTCCTAACGAACACCGGGGAGCTGTTTTTT. This chain connects TRBV11-2 to TRBJ2-2; TRBD2 is a possible D gene (6 bases). The CDR3 has 16 residues. V was pared by 5 bases and J by 0 bases, with 13 bases between. CDR1 is SGHAT, CDR2 FQNNGV, per germline.

The gene calls are TRBV4-2 and TRBJ2-5, with D maybe TRBD1 (5 bases). This CDR3 comprises 18 residues. The ends were cut back, 0 bases at V and 5 bases at J, with 22 bases in the middle. Germline CDR1 reads LGHNA; CDR2 reads YNFKEQ. The CDR3, as DNA: TGTGCCAGCAGCCAAGATTGGATAAGCACCTCGAAGGGGGAGACCCAGTACTTC. Its translation is CASSQDWISTSKGETQYF.

The gene calls are TRBV4-1 and TRBJ2-6; D uncertain. Trimming took 1 base from V and 4 from J, leaving 5 bases between them. The CDR3 loop spans 14 amino acids. Germline lookup yields CDR1 MGHRA and CDR2 YSYEKL. The CDR3 nucleotides are TGCGCCAGCAGCCAAGTTACAGGGGCCAACGTCCTGACTTTC. It translates to CASSQVTGANVLTF.

In this sample, this clonotype turned up a few times. The chain recombines TRBV20-1 with TRBJ2-3; D gene unclear. In germline, CDR1 is DFQATT, CDR2 SNEGSKA (reference sequence). Between the trimmed V and J ends, which lost 4 bases and 0 bases, there was a span of 8 bases. The CDR3 covers 13 residues. CDR3 nucleotides: TGCAGTGCTACTAGATCTAGCACAGATACGCAGTATTTT. Translating gives CSATRSSTDTQYF.

This clonotype was counted between two and nine times. This chain joins TRBV19 and TRBJ2-5; 7 bases map to TRBD1. The germline CDR1 and CDR2 sequences are LNHDA and SQIVND (reference sequence). Germline trimming cut 6 bases from V and 2 bases from J; bases unmatched to any gene: 3. This CDR3 is 13 amino acids long. CDR3 coding DNA: TGTGCCAGTAGGGGACAGTTACAAGAGACCCAGTACTTC. Protein sequence: CASRGQLQETQYF.

The chain recombines TRBV7-2 with TRBJ2-3; 7 bases fit TRBD2. The V segment lost 5 bases and the J segment 5 bases; nucleotides outside the gene matches: 4. The length of the CDR3 is 13 residues. The germline CDR1 and CDR2 sequences are SGHTA and FQGNSA. Here the CDR3 DNA reads TGTGCCAGCAGCCCGGGGAGGGTAGATACGCAGTATTTT. Amino acids: CASSPGRVDTQYF. The variable domain in full, with the rest retrieved from reference TRBV7-2 and TRBJ2-3, is GAGVSQSPSNKVTEKGKDVELRCDPISGHTALYWYRQSLGQGLEFLIYFQGNSAPDKSGLPSDRFSAERTGGSVSTLTIQRTQQEDSAVYLCASSPGRVDTQYFGPGTRLTVL.

The chain combines TRBV4-3 with TRBJ1-3; perhaps TRBD1 as D (5 bases). The CDR3 sequence is 15 residues long. Germline V gives CDR1 LGHNA, CDR2 YSLEER. Trimming shortened V by 6 bases and J by 0 bases, and 12 bases separated the two germline ends. CDR3 protein: CASSSDTVSGNTIYF. DNA of the CDR3: TGCGCCAGCAGTTCGGACACGGTCTCTGGAAACACCATATATTTT.